This T cell receptor (beta chain) was recovered during a study of immune evolution from preneoplasia to lung adenocarcinoma. General study points: Later-stage lesions seemingly showed higher T cell density and diversity than normal lung.

Patients had resection in Japan or China between the mid-2010s and the late 2010s. H&E slides confirmed each diagnosis, reviewed by two pathologists independently. After pathologic assessment, macro-dissection selected premalignant or tumor cells for extraction. TCRdb keeps only in-frame clones here, not all; method: immunoSEQ multiplex PCR. The sample lists some 8,200 clones; 82% were seen once. This CDR3 contains 12 residues. CDR1 SGHTA and CDR2 FQGTGA come from the germline V gene. The V and J ends lost 5 bases and 0 bases respectively, with 2 bases between them. Note on this clone: The antigen is undetermined.

Sequencing was done on a sample of FFPE minimally invasive lung adenocarcinoma tissue. V gene TRBV7-3 combines with J gene TRBJ2-1, with no clear D. The source is a person between 65 and 79 years old with lung adenocarcinoma. CDR3 bases: TGTGCCAGCAGCGGCTCCTACAATGAGCAGTTCTTC. Amino acid sequence: CASSGSYNEQFF. The whole variable domain, filled in from reference TRBV7-3 and TRBJ2-1, reads GAGVSQTPSNKVTEKGKYVELRCDPISGHTALYWYRQSLGQGPEFLIYFQGTGAADDSGLPNDRFFAVRPEGSVSTLKIQRTERGDSAVYLCASSGSYNEQFFGPGTRLTVL.